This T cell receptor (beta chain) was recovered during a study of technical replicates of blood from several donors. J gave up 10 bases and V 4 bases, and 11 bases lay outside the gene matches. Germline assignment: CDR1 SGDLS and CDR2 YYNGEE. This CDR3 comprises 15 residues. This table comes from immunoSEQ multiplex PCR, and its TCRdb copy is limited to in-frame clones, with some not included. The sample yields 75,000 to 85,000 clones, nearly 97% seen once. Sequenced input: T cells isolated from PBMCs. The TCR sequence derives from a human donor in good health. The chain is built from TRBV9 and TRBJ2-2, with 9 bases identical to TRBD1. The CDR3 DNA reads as TGTGCCAGCAGCCGACTTGGGACAGGGCGTACGGAGCTGTTTTTT. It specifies CASSRLGTGRTELFF.